This T cell receptor (beta chain) is from a study of CD8 T cells in Susac syndrome. Reverse transcription of about 0.5 to 1 ug RNA used random hexamers. TCRdb ran MiXCR on the immunoSEQ multiplex PCR reads and lists one entry per CDR3 protein. This sample carries approximately 210,000 distinct CDR3 sequences, less than 95% of them seen once, and the ten largest clones take 0.15%. This CDR3 has 15 residues. The germline CDR1 and CDR2 sequences are SGDLS and YYNGEE. V was clipped by 0 bases and J by 7 bases, with 13 bases between them. The chain recombines TRBV9 with TRBJ2-2; tentative D call: TRBD2 (6 bases). The clonotype comes from a human donor with Susac syndrome. Sequencing was done on a sample of CD4+ T cells from PBMCs. CDR3 in amino acids: CASSVDGLPYGELFF. Here the CDR3 DNA reads TGTGCCAGCAGCGTAGATGGACTACCATACGGGGAGCTGTTTTTT.